This TCR beta chain emerged from a study of cytomegalovirus exposure and HLA in healthy donors. Overall study results and limits: The investigators catalogued 180 or so TCR beta chains as cytomegalovirus-associated. The classifier was said to identify cytomegalovirus status with high specificity and sensitivity. Serostatus for CMV was the only available immune exposure information. Per a prior analysis, the majority of TCR beta V segments were productive roughly 90% or roughly 30% of the time.

Points on this clone: The target antigen is unknown.

The PCR ran on 60 Vbeta and 13 Jbeta primers. TCRdb's table, derived via immunoSEQ multiplex PCR, lists solely in-frame clones and lacks some. The repertoire holds 150,000 to 200,000 clones, with roughly 73% as singletons. Trimming shortened V by 4 bases and J by 2 bases, and 15 bases separated the two germline ends. The CDR3 consists of 15 residues. Germline V CDR1 and CDR2: SNHLY, FYNNEI. Sequencing was performed on PBMCs. This TCR was recovered from a woman aged 25 to 39 in good health and CMV-seronegative. V and J are TRBV2 and TRBJ2-7, with a weak D call TRBD2 (5 bases). CDR3 in amino acids: CASSGGLPTTYEQYF. The CDR3 DNA is TGTGCCAGCAGTGGTGGCCTCCCGACTACCTACGAGCAGTACTTC.